The next 32 T cell receptor beta chains were all read from a single sample in a study of cytomegalovirus exposure and HLA in healthy donors. Libraries were prepared by immunoSEQ multiplex PCR; TCRdb keeps only in-frame clonotypes and omits some of them. In the table there are 150,000 or so clones, more than 70% of which are singletons. Sequenced: PBMCs. All receptors derive from a man in his thirties or forties in good health and CMV-seropositive.

The gene calls are TRBV10-3 and TRBJ2-1; 12 bases line up with TRBD2. CDR3 length: 14 amino acids. Germline CDR1 and CDR2: ENHRY and SYGVKD. V shed 5 bases, J shed 10 bases, and the junction held 6 bases outside the gene matches. The CDR3 loop reads CAISSSGGVGEQFF. DNA for the CDR3: TGTGCCATCAGTTCTAGCGGGGGGGTTGGAGAGCAGTTCTTC.

The J gene is TRBJ1-2, the V gene TRBV2; no definite D call. This CDR3 has 15 amino acids. Trimming took off 3 bases at V and 7 bases at J, with 18 bases between the two ends. The germline CDR1 and CDR2 sequences are SNHLY and FYNNEI. CDR3 in amino acids: CASSDSVPPYFGYTF. CDR3 DNA sequence: TGTGCCAGCAGTGATTCCGTGCCACCATACTTTGGCTACACCTTC. Combining the CDR3 with reference TRBV2 and TRBJ1-2 gives the whole variable domain EPEVTQTPSHQVTQMGQEVILRCVPISNHLYFYWYRQILGQKVEFLVSFYNNEISEKSEIFDDQFSVERPDGSNFTLKIRSTKLEDSAMYFCASSDSVPPYFGYTFGSGTRLTVV.

The chain joins TRBV18 to TRBJ2-3; TRBD2 aligns across 11 bases. Trimming removed 3 bases from V and 6 bases from J; junction bases left unmatched: 8. This CDR3 is built from 16 residues. The germline V gene has CDR1 KGHSH and CDR2 LQKENI. The chain's CDR3 is CASSPTSGALGDTQYF. Written as DNA, the CDR3 is TGTGCCAGCTCACCGACTAGCGGGGCTCTCGGGGATACGCAGTATTTT.

The chain links TRBV9 to TRBJ2-7; 9 bases fit TRBD1. Germline lookup yields CDR1 SGDLS and CDR2 YYNGEE. This CDR3 contains 14 residues. V lost 3 bases and J lost 2; bases outside the gene matches: 3. The chain's CDR3 is CASSDRDRAYEQYF. For the CDR3, the DNA is TGTGCCAGCAGCGACCGGGACAGGGCCTACGAGCAGTACTTC. Combining the CDR3 with reference TRBV9 and TRBJ2-7 gives the whole variable domain DSGVTQTPKHLITATGQRVTLRCSPRSGDLSVYWYQQSLDQGLQFLIQYYNGEERAKGNILERFSAQQFPDLHSELNLSSLELGDSALYFCASSDRDRAYEQYFGPGTRLTVT.

The V and J genes are TRBV13 and TRBJ1-3; TRBD1 matches 7 bases. The ends lost 0 bases at V and 4 bases at J; junction bases unmatched: 3. The CDR3 consists of 15 residues. The V gene's germline CDR1 is PRHDT and CDR2 FYEKMQ (reference sequence). The CDR3 DNA is TGTGCCAGCAGCTTAGGCCGCAGGGGGGGAAACACCATATATTTT. Its protein is CASSLGRRGGNTIYF.

V usage is TRBV20-1 and J usage is TRBJ1-4; D might be TRBD1 (5 bases). Germline V lookup: CDR1 DFQATT, CDR2 SNEGSKA (reference sequence). The CDR3 length is 11 residues. Trimming removed 8 bases at V and 8 bases at J, with 12 bases between. Written as DNA, the CDR3 is TGCAGTCTACAGGAGGGGGAAAAACTGTTTTTT. Amino acid sequence: CSLQEGEKLFF.

The chain carries TRBV27 and TRBJ1-2; 7 bases are shared with TRBD1. V trimming: 4 bases; J trimming: 4 bases; junction bases outside the gene matches: 3. Germline V gives CDR1 MNHEY, CDR2 SMNVEV (reference sequence). This CDR3 contains 13 residues. CDR3 amino acids: CASSYTGVYGYTF. DNA for the CDR3: TGTGCCAGCAGTTATACAGGGGTCTATGGCTACACCTTC.

This clone came up a few times. This chain joins TRBV7-6 and TRBJ2-5; the match to TRBD2 covers 7 bases. The ends lost 5 bases at V and 0 bases at J; junction bases unmatched: 9. The germline gives CDR1 SGHVS, CDR2 FNYEAQ. CDR3 length: 16 amino acids. The CDR3 bases are TGTGCCAGCAGCAAGGGAACCGGGGGGTACCAAGAGACCCAGTACTTC. Residues: CASSKGTGGYQETQYF.

The gene calls are TRBV5-6 and TRBJ1-4, with 7 positions matching TRBD1. The V gene end was trimmed by 2 bases and the J gene end by 7 bases; junction bases not matched to a gene: 8. The CDR3 runs 15 residues. Germline lookup yields CDR1 SGHDT and CDR2 YYEEEE. Written as DNA, the CDR3 is TGTGCCAGCAGCTTTATGGACAGGTTGGGTGAAAAACTGTTTTTT. Protein product: CASSFMDRLGEKLFF. The full variable domain, completed using reference TRBV5-6 and TRBJ1-4, is DAGVTQSPTHLIKTRGQQVTLRCSPKSGHDTVSWYQQALGQGPQFIFQYYEEEERQRGNFPDRFSGHQFPNYSSELNVNALLLGDSALYLCASSFMDRLGEKLFFGSGTQLSVL.

The V gene is TRBV28, the J gene TRBJ2-1, with D tentatively TRBD1 (5 bases). Trimming removed 3 bases at V and 7 bases at J, with 10 bases between. This CDR3 comprises 13 residues. The germline V gene encodes CDR1 MDHEN and CDR2 SYDVKM. The CDR3 region is CASSFGHRNEQFF. The CDR3 coding sequence is TGTGCCAGCAGTTTCGGCCACAGGAATGAGCAGTTCTTC. Full variable domain (remainder filled in from reference TRBV28 and TRBJ2-1): DVKVTQSSRYLVKRTGEKVFLECVQDMDHENMFWYRQDPGLGLRLIYFSYDVKMKEKGDIPEGYSVSREKKERFSLILESASTNQTSMYLCASSFGHRNEQFFGPGTRLTVL.

This chain connects TRBV6-6 to TRBJ2-7, with 7 bases aligning to TRBD1. CDR1 is MNHNY and CDR2 is SVGAGI in the germline V gene (reference sequence). The CDR3 has 13 residues. Trimming removed 5 bases from V and 7 bases from J; junction bases left unmatched: 8. CDR3 coding DNA: TGTGCCAGCAGTCAGGCGACAGGGCCGGAGCAGTACTTC. Translated, it gives CASSQATGPEQYF.

The rearrangement uses TRBV7-9 and TRBJ1-4; D gene unclear. CDR3 length equals 13 residues. Trimming took 1 base from V and 5 from J, leaving 5 bases between them. Germline lookup yields CDR1 SEHNR and CDR2 FQNEAQ (reference sequence). The CDR3 loop is CASSLEPNEKLFF. For the CDR3, the DNA is TGTGCCAGCAGCTTAGAGCCGAATGAAAAACTGTTTTTT. The full variable domain, completed using reference TRBV7-9 and TRBJ1-4, is DTGVSQNPRHKITKRGQNVTFRCDPISEHNRLYWYRQTLGQGPEFLTYFQNEAQLEKSRLLSDRFSAERPKGSFSTLEIQRTEQGDSAMYLCASSLEPNEKLFFGSGTQLSVL.

V usage is TRBV4-3 and J usage is TRBJ1-6; TRBD1 matches at 8 bases. V was pared by 3 bases and J by 1 base, with 2 bases of the junction left unmatched. The germline CDR1 and CDR2 sequences are LGHNA and YSLEER. The CDR3 contains 16 residues. The CDR3 DNA follows: TGCGCCAGCAGCCAGGACAGGGTATCCTATAATTCACCCCTCCACTTT. Its translation: CASSQDRVSYNSPLHF.

V and J are TRBV29-1 and TRBJ2-7, with D maybe TRBD1 (5 bases). CDR3 length equals 13 residues. V was trimmed by 1 base and J by 2 bases, leaving 9 bases between them. Germline V gives CDR1 SQVTM, CDR2 ANQGSEA. In DNA, the CDR3 is TGCAGCGTTGAAGTAGGACAAACCTACGAGCAGTACTTC. This codes for CSVEVGQTYEQYF.

The chain carries TRBV9 and TRBJ2-1; 11 bases are a match to TRBD2. Germline V CDR1 and CDR2: SGDLS, YYNGEE. Trimming at V came to 0 bases and at J to 7 bases, leaving 6 bases not matched to a gene. The CDR3 is 16 residues long. The CDR3 protein is CASSVGSGRARNEQFF. The CDR3 DNA sequence: TGTGCCAGCAGCGTAGGTAGCGGGAGGGCAAGGAATGAGCAGTTCTTC.

The chain has TRBV19 and TRBJ1-2; maybe TRBD1 (6 bases). Germline lookup yields CDR1 LNHDA and CDR2 SQIVND (reference sequence). The CDR3 runs 15 residues. Deletions cut 5 bases from V and 5 bases from J, with 18 bases between. The DNA for the CDR3 is TGTGCCAGTAGTGAAACCCCTTGGACAGCTTATGGCTACACCTTC. The encoded protein is CASSETPWTAYGYTF.

This chain uses TRBV29-1 with TRBJ2-3, with 8 bases identical to TRBD1. Germline V CDR1 and CDR2: SQVTM, ANQGSEA. This CDR3 has 14 amino acids. After removal of 2 bases from V and 3 bases from J, the junction contained 4 bases not matched to a gene. The CDR3 sequence is CSVELDRETDTQYF. DNA for the CDR3: TGCAGCGTTGAACTGGACAGGGAAACAGATACGCAGTATTTT.

The genes are TRBV11-3 and TRBJ2-2; tentatively, D is TRBD1 (6 bases). The ends were cut back, 9 bases at V and 6 bases at J, with 20 bases in the middle. CDR3 length: 15 residues. CDR1 and CDR2 from the germline V gene are SGHNT and YENEEA. In nucleotides, the CDR3 is TGTGCCAGGCCTTGGACCCCCAGGGGACCCGGGGAGCTGTTTTTT. Translated, it gives CARPWTPRGPGELFF.

The chain recombines TRBV27 with TRBJ2-3; TRBD2 matches at 11 bases. Germline assignment: CDR1 MNHEY and CDR2 SMNVEV (reference sequence). This CDR3 contains 20 residues. The V segment lost 5 bases and the J segment 4 bases; nucleotides outside the gene matches: 20. CDR3 sequence (DNA): TGTGCCAGCAGTGCTCTGGGAACTAGCGGGGGTCTATTAGTCGCAGATACGCAGTATTTT. This encodes CASSALGTSGGLLVADTQYF.

The chain couples TRBV19 to TRBJ2-1, with D perhaps TRBD1 (5 bases). Trimming shortened V by 4 bases and J by 9 bases, and 7 bases separated the two germline ends. The CDR3 spans 11 residues. Germline V lookup: CDR1 LNHDA, CDR2 SQIVND (reference sequence). The CDR3 DNA reads TGTGCCAGTAGTAATAGGGGTGAGCAGTTCTTC. The encoded protein is CASSNRGEQFF.

This chain joins TRBV7-2 and TRBJ2-7, with 8 bases aligning to TRBD2. Germline trimming cut 5 bases from V and 3 bases from J; bases unmatched to any gene: 12. Germline V gives CDR1 SGHTA, CDR2 FQGNSA. The CDR3 is 16 amino acids. DNA of the CDR3: TGTGCCAGCAGCCGGGGGGGCGAGAATAGACGCTACGAGCAGTACTTC. This gives the protein CASSRGGENRRYEQYF. Filled out from reference TRBV7-2 and TRBJ2-7, the complete variable domain reads GAGVSQSPSNKVTEKGKDVELRCDPISGHTALYWYRQSLGQGLEFLIYFQGNSAPDKSGLPSDRFSAERTGGSVSTLTIQRTQQEDSAVYLCASSRGGENRRYEQYFGPGTRLTVT.

The J gene is TRBJ2-7, the V gene TRBV28; TRBD1 matches 12 bases. Germline assignment: CDR1 MDHEN and CDR2 SYDVKM. The CDR3 runs to 13 residues. The trim removed 6 bases at V and 10 bases at J, leaving 7 bases unmatched. CDR3 DNA: TGTGCCAGCAGCCGGGGACAGGGGGCCCTCCAGTACTTC. Protein sequence: CASSRGQGALQYF.

The chain recombines TRBV6-6 with TRBJ2-3; D is perhaps TRBD1 (5 bases). The V end was cut by 0 bases, the J end by 3 bases, with 10 bases between. Germline CDR1 MNHNY, CDR2 SVGAGI (reference sequence). This CDR3 region has 15 residues. Here the CDR3 reads CASSYSGLRTDTQYF. The DNA of the CDR3 is TGTGCCAGCAGTTACTCGGGGCTAAGAACAGATACGCAGTATTTT.

The chain employs TRBV30 and TRBJ1-6; TRBD1 might be the D (5 bases). The CDR3 contains 14 residues. In germline, CDR1 is GTSNPN, CDR2 SVGIG (reference sequence). V shed 1 base and J shed 7 bases, with 11 bases lying between them. The chain's CDR3 is CAWSGEGVNSPLHF. The CDR3 DNA follows: TGTGCCTGGAGTGGTGAAGGGGTGAATTCACCCCTCCACTTT.

A few counts support this clone. Written as DNA, the CDR3 is TGTGCCAGTACCCTGGGCAGGTTAGCTTTCTTT. Protein product: CASTLGRLAFF. The chain joins TRBV19 to TRBJ1-1; D remains unclear. Trimming left V 7 bases short and J 10 bases short, with 13 bases between. The CDR3 is 11 residues long. Germline lookup yields CDR1 LNHDA and CDR2 SQIVND (reference sequence).

V usage is TRBV2 and J usage is TRBJ1-3, with 7 bases matching TRBD1. The CDR3 runs to 15 residues. J gave up 2 bases and V 1 base, and 2 bases lay outside the gene matches. The germline gives CDR1 SNHLY, CDR2 FYNNEI. The CDR3 reads CASSEERGPGNTIYF. The CDR3 DNA reads TGTGCCAGCAGTGAAGAAAGGGGGCCTGGAAACACCATATATTTT.

The chain carries TRBV5-6 and TRBJ1-2; D might be TRBD1 (6 bases). The CDR3 length is 13 residues. Trimming left V 4 bases short and J 3 bases short, with 10 bases between. Germline CDR1 reads SGHDT; CDR2 reads YYEEEE. CDR3 in amino acids: CASSGDRHYGYTF. The CDR3 DNA is TGTGCCAGCAGCGGAGACAGGCACTATGGCTACACCTTC.

V usage is TRBV27 and J usage is TRBJ2-3; 10 bases are shared with TRBD2. CDR1 and CDR2 from the germline V gene are MNHEY and SMNVEV (reference sequence). CDR3 length equals 21 residues. J gave up 8 bases and V 2 bases, and 25 bases lay outside the gene matches. CDR3 sequence: CASSLPLGIAGGPGFRRTQYF. CDR3 bases: TGTGCCAGCAGTTTACCCCTCGGGATAGCGGGAGGCCCGGGGTTTCGGCGTACGCAGTATTTT.

As for this clone: Other DNA variants within this sample encode the same CDR3. The chain has TRBV7-9 and TRBJ2-7; the D is unclear. There are 12 residues in the CDR3. V lost 5 bases to trimming and J lost 4 bases, with 9 bases between them. Germline loops: CDR1 SEHNR, CDR2 FQNEAQ (reference sequence). The CDR3: CASSPTGYEQYF. Here the CDR3 DNA reads TGTGCCAGCAGCCCCACCGGGTACGAGCAGTACTTC.

The chain recombines TRBV18 with TRBJ2-1; 11 bases are shared with TRBD2. V dropped 4 bases and J dropped 3; count of bases not matched to a gene: 2. This CDR3 comprises 15 residues. Germline loops: CDR1 KGHSH, CDR2 LQKENI. The CDR3 nucleotides are TGTGCCAGCTCACAGGGGACTAGCGGCTACAATGAGCAGTTCTTC. Protein: CASSQGTSGYNEQFF.

V usage is TRBV5-6 and J usage is TRBJ2-4; possible D gene TRBD1, 6 bases. The CDR3 runs 17 residues. V was shortened by 5 bases and J by 0 bases, with 18 bases between the two germline ends. Germline CDR1 and CDR2: SGHDT and YYEEEE. CDR3 bases: TGTGCCAGCAGTAAGTACAGGGAATCGCTAGCCAAAAACATTCAGTACTTC. This codes for CASSKYRESLAKNIQYF.

CDR3 loop: CASSVSGRISGNTIYF. CDR3 in DNA: TGTGCCAGCAGTGTGTCAGGGCGGATCTCTGGAAACACCATATATTTT. The genes are TRBV2 and TRBJ1-3; a possible D gene is TRBD1 (5 bases). The CDR3 runs to 16 residues. Germline values: CDR1 SNHLY, CDR2 FYNNEI. V dropped 4 bases and J dropped 0 bases, with 13 bases sitting between them.